Below are 10 T cell receptor beta chains sequenced from a single sample in a study of tumor-infiltrating lymphocytes in primary liver carcinoma. Alongside blood RNA obtained from unsorted whole blood, germline DNA was also extracted. Synthesis of TCR beta cDNA was carried out from about 0.55 ug total RNA with a constant-region primer. Three rounds of nested multiplex PCR with slightly modified ARM-PCR produced TCR beta libraries. Forward primers for TRBV1-TRBV30 and a C-beta reverse primer served the first two PCR rounds, at roughly 10 cycles each. TCRdb independently ran MiXCR on the multiplex PCR reads; one entry per CDR3 protein. Among over 250,000 distinct CDR3 sequences listed, almost 60% were seen once. The source material was peripheral blood. The receptors stem from a woman in her 30s with primary liver carcinoma and hepatitis B virus infection.

As concerns this clonotype: A much more abundant neighbour one base away suggests this may be a read error. The CDR3 DNA reads TGCGGCGTTGATGGGGGTTCCCAAGAGACCCAGTACTTC. This codes for CGVDGGSQETQYF. The chain uses TRBV29-1 and TRBJ2-5; perhaps D is TRBD1 or TRBD2 (5 bases each). Looked up from germline, CDR1 is SQVTM and CDR2 is ANQGSEA. CDR3 length: 13 residues.

Points on this clonotype: Since a much larger clone is just one base distant, this may be a read error. The CDR3 DNA sequence: TGCAGCGCCACCCGGGACACGAGCACCGGGGAGCTGTTTTTT. Translated, it gives CSATRDTSTGELFF. The V and J genes are TRBV29-1 and TRBJ2-2, with D perhaps matching TRBD1 (6 bases). CDR1 is SQVTM and CDR2 is ANQGSEA in the germline V gene. The V and J ends lost 7 bases and 4 bases respectively, with 16 bases between them. The CDR3 has 14 amino acids.

This clonotype was counted at least ten times. CDR3 sequence (DNA): TGTGCCAGCAGCTTAAGGTGGTACCCGGAGACCCAGTACTTC. Translation: CASSLRWYPETQYF. This chain uses TRBV11-2 with TRBJ2-5; no definite D call. Germline V gene data show CDR1 as SGHAT and CDR2 as FQNNGV. V gave up 2 bases and J gave up 5 bases, with 12 bases separating them. CDR3 length: 14 residues. Full variable domain (missing parts from reference TRBV11-2 and TRBJ2-5): EAGVAQSPRYKIIEKRQSVAFWCNPISGHATLYWYQQILGQGPKLLIQFQNNGVVDDSQLPKDRFSAERLKGVDSTLKIQPAKLEDSAVYLCASSLRWYPETQYFGPGTRLLVL.

To note about this clonotype: A much larger clone lies a single base off, so this may be a read error. Because the CDR3 is missing its conserved closing phenylalanine or tryptophan, this is likely a read error. This rearrangement joins TRBV5-6 to TRBJ1-5; D perhaps matches TRBD1 (6 bases). The CDR3 has 14 residues. V lost 2 bases, J lost 7 bases, and 13 bases lay in between. Germline V CDR1 and CDR2: SGHDT, YYEEEE. CDR3 residues: CASSFSGARQPQHL. The CDR3 DNA reads TGTGCCAGCAGCTTCTCAGGGGCTCGGCAGCCCCAGCATCTT.

This clonotype came up a few times. A read error may produce the germline difference seen at one junction end. The chain links TRBV5-4 to TRBJ2-1, with D tentatively TRBD2 (5 bases). The germline CDR1 and CDR2 sequences are SGHNT and YYREEE (reference sequence). The CDR3 loop spans 13 amino acids. The CDR3 DNA reads TGTGCTAGCAGCCGGGATGTGGGCGATGAGCAGTTCTTC. Protein product: CASSRDVGDEQFF.

The V and J genes are TRBV28 and TRBJ2-1; TRBD2 matches at 7 bases. V lost 10 bases, J lost 8 bases, and 17 bases stayed unmatched. Germline CDR1 and CDR2: MDHEN and SYDVKM. This CDR3 contains 15 residues. The DNA of the CDR3 is TGTGCCACCGCCCTGAGCGGGGTTCAGTTCCATGAGCAGTTCTTC. Translated: CATALSGVQFHEQFF.

About this clonotype itself: One end of the junction varies from germline; a read error may be responsible. The V gene is TRBV4-2, the J gene TRBJ2-7, with D unresolved. Germline V gives CDR1 LGHNA, CDR2 YNFKEQ. The CDR3 runs to 12 residues. CDR3: CASCQDHYERYF. As DNA, the CDR3 is TGTGCCAGCTGCCAAGATCACTACGAGCGGTACTTC.

A note on this clonotype: Since a much larger clone is just one base distant, this may be a read error. The rearrangement links TRBV6-5 to TRBJ2-1; D gene ambiguous. The CDR3 loop spans 15 amino acids. Germline assignment: CDR1 MNHEY and CDR2 SVGAGI. The CDR3 coding sequence is TGTGCCAGCAGCTTGACGGACGCGTCCTACAATGAGCAGCTCTTC. It is translated as CASSLTDASYNEQLF.

This rearrangement joins TRBV11-2 to TRBJ1-1; D uncertain. CDR3 length: 15 residues. Germline V lookup: CDR1 SGHAT, CDR2 FQNNGV. The V gene lost 5 bases and the J gene lost 6 bases, with 19 bases spanning the gap. The CDR3 loop reads CASSATTLINAEAFF. The CDR3 region has the DNA TGTGCCAGCAGCGCCACGACACTAATAAACGCTGAAGCTTTCTTT.

This clonotype has ten or more counts. V and J are TRBV29-1 and TRBJ2-7; TRBD2 aligns across 13 bases. Germline lookup yields CDR1 SQVTM and CDR2 ANQGSEA. The V segment lost 4 bases and the J segment 6 bases; nucleotides outside the gene matches: 6. The length of the CDR3 is 14 residues. The CDR3 sequence: CSVAGLAGVGEQYF. CDR3 nucleotide sequence: TGCAGCGTTGCTGGACTAGCGGGAGTGGGCGAGCAGTACTTC.